This T cell receptor beta chain was documented in a study of T-cell reconstitution after alpha-beta-depleted transplantation in children (dated by TCRdb to between 2015 and 2016). For the wider study: The study quantitatively tracked T-cell immune reconstitution after TCRalphabeta/CD19-depleted allogeneic hematopoietic cell transplantation in children using TCR repertoire profiling.

With regard to this clonotype: Its antigen is not yet known. No base quality information exists; no much larger clone differs at one position.

The full study reports these points: The apparently early recovery of alphabetaT-cell counts about two months after transplant reportedly depended on only several hundred rapidly expanded clones that came from non-depleted graft cells. Hyperexpanded clone frequencies declined over subsequent months; after one year, T-cell counts and TCRbeta diversity were mostly attributed to newly produced T cells. In some patients, the high TCRbeta diversity seen at day 60 was put down to recipient T cells and intrathymic progenitors that had survived conditioning.

Compared with germline, V lacks 5 bases and J lacks 4 bases; bases without a gene match: 11. Reading from cysteine to phenylalanine, the CDR3 counts 16 amino acids. Only the CDR3 part of the read is kept: 48 bases, read in frame from the first base. The treatment or condition tag for this specimen amounts to: allogeneic hematopoietic cell transplantation with graft depleted of TCRalphabeta T cells and CD19 B cells. The children who served as transplant recipients had been given grafts of TCRalphabeta/CD19-depleted allogeneic hematopoietic cells. The library relied on PCR. The instrument was an Illumina HiSeq 2500. TCR library preparation used molecular barcoding, with unique molecular identifiers applied to normalize quantification of the TCRbeta repertoire. TCRdb redid the processing of the public reads, applying fastp at Q25 and MiXCR, and retained in-frame beta chains. A single entry per CDR3 protein holds the most common genes and DNA from its merged rows. This sample lists 780,000 or so distinct CDR3 sequences; about 15% were detected once. Under 6% of the sample is in the top ten clones.

The chain was built from TRBV12-3 or TRBV12-4 and TRBJ2-3, with 8 junctional bases fitting TRBD2. The material was PBMCs, mostly from graft donor cells, obtained 360 days after TCRalphabeta/CD19-depleted stem cell transplant. The sequence derives from a male patient younger than 18 who had a stem cell transplant for acute lymphoblastic leukemia, so the T cells may come from the graft donor. The DNA sequence reads TGTGCCAGCAGTCCGAAGCGGGAGATGAGGCCAGATACGCAGTATTTT. Its coded protein is CASSPKREMRPDTQYF.